These 21 T cell receptor beta chains share one sample of origin, sequenced in a study of shared clonotypes between healthy human individuals. Produced via immunoSEQ multiplex PCR; TCRdb's table is partial and in-frame only. This table holds approximately 1.1 million clones, approximately 78% found once. The sequenced material came from memory CD4+ T cells from PBMCs. Indicated subset: CD45RA-negative fraction. Every receptor here comes from a man aged 18 to 35 in good health. Some clones in this sample may be carry-over from other donors' samples.

The chain joins TRBV28 to TRBJ1-5, with a tentative D call TRBD1 (6 bases). V lost 1 base to trimming and J lost 6 bases, with 10 bases between them. CDR1 and CDR2 from the germline V gene are MDHEN and SYDVKM. The CDR3 runs 14 residues. The CDR3, as DNA: TGTGCCAGCAGTTTATCAGGGGTGGTTCAGCCCCAGCATTTT. This translates into CASSLSGVVQPQHF.

V gene TRBV4-1 combines with J gene TRBJ1-2; 7 bases match TRBD1. The CDR3 length is 15 residues. J gave up 7 bases and V 2 bases, and 10 bases lay outside the gene matches. Germline assignment: CDR1 MGHRA and CDR2 YSYEKL. The DNA of the CDR3 is TGCGCCAGCAGCCAAAGGGACAGCTGGCTCTCTGGCTACACCTTC. It yields the protein CASSQRDSWLSGYTF.

V gene TRBV28 combines with J gene TRBJ2-1, with a weak D call TRBD2 (6 bases). V was shortened by 5 bases and J by 0 bases, with 11 bases between the two germline ends. Germline V gene sequence: CDR1 MDHEN, CDR2 SYDVKM. This CDR3 contains 15 residues. For the CDR3, the DNA is TGTGCCAGCAGTCCCACGCGGGGCTCCTACAATGAGCAGTTCTTC. Its translation: CASSPTRGSYNEQFF. The full variable domain, its missing parts supplied by reference TRBV28 and TRBJ2-1, is DVKVTQSSRYLVKRTGEKVFLECVQDMDHENMFWYRQDPGLGLRLIYFSYDVKMKEKGDIPEGYSVSREKKERFSLILESASTNQTSMYLCASSPTRGSYNEQFFGPGTRLTVL.

This clone was counted at least ten times. This rearrangement joins TRBV5-1 to TRBJ1-2; D unclear. With 4 bases removed from V and 6 bases from J, the gap between germline ends came to 13 bases. This CDR3 spans 13 amino acids. CDR1 is SGHRS, CDR2 YFSETQ, per germline. CDR3 bases: TGCGCCAGCAGCGGTCAGAGGTACGATGGCTACACCTTC. It codes for CASSGQRYDGYTF.

V gene TRBV7-8 combines with J gene TRBJ1-5; a possible D gene is TRBD1 (6 bases). The V gene's germline CDR1 is SGHVS and CDR2 FQNEAQ. V dropped 0 bases and J dropped 7 bases, with 13 bases sitting between them. This CDR3 contains 15 residues. Here the CDR3 DNA reads TGTGCCAGCAGCTTAGCGCTGAGCGGGGGCCAGCCCCAGCATTTT. Translation: CASSLALSGGQPQHF.

The chain couples TRBV6-1 to TRBJ1-5; no clear D. Trimming removed 0 bases from V and 7 bases from J, with 7 bases in between. This CDR3 region has 13 residues. Germline CDR1 is MNHNS and CDR2 is SASEGT. CDR3: CASSEATRQPQHF. In nucleotides, the CDR3 is TGTGCCAGCAGTGAAGCCACTCGACAGCCCCAGCATTTT.

This clone was detected only a few times. This sequence joins TRBV5-1 and TRBJ2-1; 14 nucleotides line up with TRBD2. CDR3 size: 22 residues. Unmatched junction bases numbered 20, after V lost 3 bases and J lost 3 bases. Germline V gives CDR1 SGHRS, CDR2 YFSETQ. CDR3 bases: TGCGCCAGCAGCTCCGGGACTAGCGGGAGAGCCTACAATGACCTCCACTACAATGAGCAGTTCTTC. It is translated as CASSSGTSGRAYNDLHYNEQFF.

This clone has just a few counts. The chain is built from TRBV13 and TRBJ1-1; 7 nucleotides match TRBD1. In germline, CDR1 is PRHDT, CDR2 FYEKMQ (reference sequence). V trimming: 5 bases; J trimming: 1 base; junction bases outside the gene matches: 1. The CDR3 runs to 13 residues. CDR3 bases: TGTGCCAGCAGCAGGGACAGGAACACTGAAGCTTTCTTT. Translated: CASSRDRNTEAFF.

This clone was counted a single time. The V and J genes are TRBV6-6 and TRBJ1-1; the D is unclear. V shed 7 bases and J shed 1 base, with 10 bases lying between them. Germline lookup yields CDR1 MNHNY and CDR2 SVGAGI (reference sequence). There are 13 residues in the CDR3. The CDR3 here is CASTEGGNTEAFF. CDR3 DNA sequence: TGTGCCAGCACCGAGGGAGGGAACACTGAAGCTTTCTTT.

This chain joins TRBV5-6 and TRBJ1-2; D is possibly TRBD1 (6 bases). The CDR3 sequence is 14 residues long. The germline V and J ends were trimmed by 1 base and 4 bases, with 11 bases remaining between them. Germline CDR1 SGHDT, CDR2 YYEEEE. The CDR3 here is CASSLRGARYGYTF. The CDR3 DNA reads as TGTGCCAGCAGCTTGAGGGGGGCGCGCTATGGCTACACCTTC.

This sequence joins TRBV4-2 and TRBJ2-2; 7 bases align to TRBD2. The CDR3 sequence is 17 residues long. J gave up 2 bases and V 1 base, and 7 bases lay outside the gene matches. The germline V gene has CDR1 LGHNA and CDR2 YNFKEQ. The CDR3: CASSQGAGLVNTGELFF. CDR3 DNA: TGTGCCAGCAGCCAAGGAGCAGGACTAGTAAACACCGGGGAGCTGTTTTTT.

The chain links TRBV28 to TRBJ1-2; 9 bases align to TRBD1. With V trimmed by 7 bases and J by 4 bases, 4 bases remained unmatched. This CDR3 spans 13 amino acids. The germline CDR1 and CDR2 sequences are MDHEN and SYDVKM. The CDR3 here is CASTKDRGYGYTF. The CDR3 DNA reads TGTGCCAGCACCAAGGACAGGGGCTATGGCTACACCTTC.

The J gene is TRBJ2-5, the V gene TRBV7-2; 8 positions match TRBD1. J gave up 7 bases and V 5 bases, and 9 bases lay outside the gene matches. Germline lookup yields CDR1 SGHTA and CDR2 FQGNSA. This CDR3 contains 14 residues. CDR3 coding DNA: TGTGCCAGCAGCCAGGACAGGGCTTCTGGGACCCAGTACTTC. Protein: CASSQDRASGTQYF.

This sequence joins TRBV5-1 and TRBJ1-4; 9 nucleotides agree with TRBD1. CDR3 length equals 16 residues. J lost 0 bases, V lost 2 bases, and 2 bases had no gene match. The germline V gene has CDR1 SGHRS and CDR2 YFSETQ. This CDR3 reads CASSFGQGTTNEKLFF. The CDR3, as DNA: TGCGCCAGCAGCTTTGGACAGGGGACAACTAATGAAAAACTGTTTTTT.

With respect to this clone: A read error may explain this, as a much larger clone is one base away. The rearrangement joins TRBV11-1 to TRBJ2-2; 11 bases map to TRBD2. Germline assignment: CDR1 SGHAT and CDR2 FQDESV (reference sequence). This CDR3 region has 15 residues. Here the CDR3 reads CASSWGLADTGKLFF. Written as DNA, the CDR3 is TGTGCCAGCAGCTGGGGACTAGCGGACACCGGGAAGCTGTTTTTT.

The chain is built from TRBV7-2 and TRBJ2-5, with D possibly being TRBD1 (5 bases). The J call may be wrong; the DNA end is better matched by TRBJ2-7. Looked up from germline, CDR1 is SGHTA and CDR2 is FQGNSA. CDR3 length: 14 amino acids. CDR3 residues: CASSLGLGRYEQYF. The CDR3 bases are TGTGCCAGCAGCTTAGGATTGGGGCGGTACGAGCAGTACTTC.

The chain links TRBV11-3 to TRBJ2-1, with D possibly being TRBD2 (5 bases). CDR1 and CDR2 from the germline V gene are SGHNT and YENEEA. This CDR3 is 13 amino acids long. With 3 bases removed from V and 8 bases from J, the gap between germline ends came to 11 bases. DNA of the CDR3: TGTGCCAGCAGCTTGGGCGGACTCGATGAGCAGTTCTTC. Amino acids: CASSLGGLDEQFF.

There are a few counts of this clone. The gene calls are TRBV12-2 and TRBJ2-7; TRBD2 is the table's D call, not checked against the DNA. TRBV12-2 is deemed a pseudogene. This CDR3 has 14 residues. CDR3 sequence reads: CASRPGLAGDEQYF. DNA of the CDR3: TGTGCAAGTCGCCCCGGACTAGCGGGAGACGAGCAGTACTTC.

The gene calls are TRBV28 and TRBJ1-5; 8 bases align to TRBD1. The germline V gene encodes CDR1 MDHEN and CDR2 SYDVKM. The CDR3 is 17 amino acids. The V and J ends lost 6 bases and 0 bases, in that order; junction bases with no gene match: 10. CDR3 DNA: TGTGCCAGCAGCCCTGGACAGGGTCGAGGTAGCAATCAGCCCCAGCATTTT. Amino acids: CASSPGQGRGSNQPQHF.

This chain connects TRBV28 to TRBJ2-1; 8 bases agree with TRBD2. This CDR3 is built from 16 residues. The germline gives CDR1 MDHEN, CDR2 SYDVKM. V trimming: 4 bases; J trimming: 3 bases; junction bases outside the gene matches: 8. CDR3 region: CASSSVGTRSYNEQFF. As DNA, the CDR3 is TGTGCCAGCAGTTCAGTCGGGACTAGAAGCTACAATGAGCAGTTCTTC.

The table lists this clone with a few counts. The chain carries TRBV27 and TRBJ1-2, with 10 nucleotides matching TRBD1. Trimming at V came to 6 bases and at J to 7 bases, leaving 14 bases not matched to a gene. The V gene's germline CDR1 is MNHEY and CDR2 SMNVEV (reference sequence). The CDR3 consists of 16 residues. CDR3 coding DNA: TGTGCCAGCAGCCTGATTCGGGGACAGGGGTCGGGTGGCTACACCTTC. Its translation is CASSLIRGQGSGGYTF.